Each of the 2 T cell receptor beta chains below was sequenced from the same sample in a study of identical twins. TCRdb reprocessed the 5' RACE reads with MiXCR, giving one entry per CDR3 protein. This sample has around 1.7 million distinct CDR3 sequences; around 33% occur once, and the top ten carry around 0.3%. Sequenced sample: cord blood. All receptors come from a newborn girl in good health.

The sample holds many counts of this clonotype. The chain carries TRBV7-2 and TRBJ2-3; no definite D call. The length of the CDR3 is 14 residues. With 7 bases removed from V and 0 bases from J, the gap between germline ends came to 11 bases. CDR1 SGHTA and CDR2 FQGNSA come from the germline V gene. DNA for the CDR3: TGTGCCAGCACCCTGGGTGCTAGCACAGATACGCAGTATTTT. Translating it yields CASTLGASTDTQYF.

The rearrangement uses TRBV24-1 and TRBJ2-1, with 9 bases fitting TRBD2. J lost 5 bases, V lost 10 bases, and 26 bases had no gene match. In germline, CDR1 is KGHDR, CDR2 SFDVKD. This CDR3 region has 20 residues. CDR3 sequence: CATAPSLGGKGLAGNNEQFF. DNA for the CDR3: TGTGCCACGGCCCCTTCTCTCGGGGGGAAGGGCCTAGCGGGAAACAATGAGCAGTTCTTC.